Reported below is one T cell receptor beta chain. Primers: 60 Vbeta forward and 13 Jbeta reverse. Libraries were prepared by immunoSEQ multiplex PCR; TCRdb keeps only in-frame clonotypes and omits some of them. Here the sample spans 300,000 or so clones, 84% being singletons. The V segment lost 6 bases and the J segment 6 bases; nucleotides outside the gene matches: 7. The germline V gene encodes CDR1 SNHLY and CDR2 FYNNEI. This CDR3 is built from 15 residues. The source of the sample is a study of cytomegalovirus exposure and HLA in healthy donors. The TCR sequence derives from a woman between 35 and 50 years old in good health and CMV-seropositive. The sequenced material came from PBMCs. This chain uses TRBV2 with TRBJ1-5, with 11 bases matching TRBD1. CDR3 nucleotides: TGTGCCAGCAGCGGACAGGGGGCGGTAGGTCAGCCCCAGCATTTT. Protein: CASSGQGAVGQPQHF.